These T cell receptor beta chains were read from a single sample in a study of blood T cell repertoires in COVID-19. Sequencing was performed with immunoSEQ multiplex PCR; in TCRdb, only in-frame clones are kept and a portion is missing. The repertoire has 250,000 to 300,000 clones, roughly 90% of them found once; the top ten carry about 2%. Sequenced material: peripheral blood. Receptors were obtained from a woman aged 45-60 years who had recovered from COVID-19. The CDR3 runs from the conserved cysteine through the conserved F or W. The D gene is left open where the match is weak. The size entry is marked missing in some rows and otherwise reads once, few, many or a size class.

>TRBJ1-1|TRBV7-2|.|TRBD1
CASSWTGGDTEAFF
TGTGCCAGCAGCTGGACAGGCGGGGACACTGAAGCTTTCTTT
>TRBJ1-1|TRBV3-1/TRBV3-2|.|.
CASSQSSLRTAEAFF
TGTGCCAGCAGCCAAAGCTCCCTGCGGACAGCTGAAGCTTTCTTT
>TRBJ2-3|TRBV7-3|.|.
CASSLMRHLDTQYF
TGTGCCAGCAGCTTAATGCGTCACCTAGATACGCAGTATTTT
>TRBJ1-2|TRBV7-2|.|.
CASSSQRDGYTF
TGTGCCAGCAGCTCGCAGCGAGATGGCTACACCTTC
>TRBJ1-5|TRBV7-2|.|TRBD1
CASSLQGAKDQPQHF
TGTGCCAGCAGCCTACAGGGGGCCAAGGACCAGCCCCAGCATTTT
>TRBJ2-1|TRBV7-2|.|TRBD2
CASSLRGRSYNEQFF
TGTGCCAGCAGCTTACGCGGGAGGTCCTACAATGAGCAGTTCTTC
>TRBJ2-2|TRBV4-2|.|.
CASSHPGQNTGELFF
TGTGCCAGCAGCCATCCGGGACAAAACACCGGGGAGCTGTTTTTT
>TRBJ2-3|TRBV9|.|.
CASSIRGGDTQYF
TGTGCCAGCAGTATAAGGGGGGGCGATACGCAGTATTTT
>TRBJ2-2|TRBV7-2|.|.
CASSPSGPNTGELFF
TGTGCCAGCAGCCCGTCGGGTCCAAACACCGGGGAGCTGTTTTTT
>TRBJ1-5|TRBV9|few|TRBD1
CASSKTGENQPQHF
TGTGCCAGCAGTAAGACAGGGGAGAATCAGCCCCAGCATTTT
>TRBJ2-3|TRBV7-2|.|.
CASSFRADTQYF
TGTGCCAGCAGCTTCAGGGCAGATACGCAGTATTTT
>TRBJ1-5|TRBV6-5|.|.
CASKRAEAYEPQHF
TGTGCCAGCAAGAGGGCAGAGGCATACGAGCCCCAGCATTTT
>TRBJ1-5|TRBV9|.|.
CASSVTEGANQPQHF
TGTGCCAGCAGCGTCACCGAAGGGGCTAATCAGCCCCAGCATTTT
>TRBJ2-7|TRBV5-7|.|.
CASSSGTGRTYEQYF
TGTGCCAGCAGCTCGGGCACAGGGAGAACCTACGAGCAGTACTTC
>TRBJ2-3|TRBV4-3|.|.
CASSQQTARVDTQYF
TGCGCCAGCAGCCAACAGACGGCGAGGGTTGATACGCAGTATTTT
>TRBJ2-3|TRBV30|.|TRBD2
CAWSGLAGGRDTQYF
TGTGCCTGGAGCGGGCTAGCGGGGGGTAGAGATACGCAGTATTTT
>TRBJ1-3|TRBV19|.|.
CASSAYRVSYSGNTIYF
TGTGCCAGTAGTGCCTACAGGGTCTCCTACTCTGGAAACACCATATATTTT
>TRBJ2-3|TRBV9|.|.
CASSVETVTDTQYF
TGTGCCAGCAGCGTAGAAACAGTCACAGATACGCAGTATTTT
>TRBJ2-6|TRBV9|.|.
CASGTGSGANVLTF
TGTGCCAGCGGGACTGGATCCGGGGCCAACGTCCTGACTTTC
>TRBJ1-4|TRBV5-6|.|TRBD1
CASSGNDRATNEKLFF
TGTGCCAGCAGCGGGAACGACAGGGCTACTAATGAAAAACTGTTTTTT
>TRBJ2-1|TRBV19|.|TRBD2
CASSTPLAGGPSEQFF
TGTGCCAGTAGTACCCCTCTAGCGGGAGGGCCTAGTGAGCAGTTCTTC
>TRBJ1-1|TRBV28|.|.
CASRYRVSNTEAFF
TGTGCCAGCAGATACAGGGTCTCGAACACTGAAGCTTTCTTT
>TRBJ2-7|TRBV5-4|.|TRBD1
CASSSGTGPYEQYF
TGTGCCAGCAGCTCCGGGACAGGGCCCTACGAGCAGTACTTC
>TRBJ2-7|TRBV28|.|TRBD2
CASSFPQGLAVSYEQYF
TGTGCCAGCAGTTTCCCACAAGGACTAGCGGTTTCCTACGAGCAGTACTTC
>TRBJ1-3|TRBV7-2|.|TRBD1
CASSLGRQGAGNTIYF
TGTGCCAGCAGCTTGGGTAGACAGGGGGCTGGAAACACCATATATTTT
>TRBJ1-1|TRBV4-2|few|.
CASSQDPSGNTEAFF
TGTGCCAGCAGCCAAGATCCTTCCGGGAACACTGAAGCTTTCTTT
>TRBJ1-5|TRBV12-3/TRBV12-4|.|.
CASSPAGSAQHF
TGTGCCAGCAGTCCTGCAGGGTCGGCCCAGCATTTT
>TRBJ2-1|TRBV29-1|.|.
CSVEGLSNEQFF
TGCAGCGTGGAAGGACTAAGCAATGAGCAGTTCTTC
>TRBJ2-7|TRBV5-1|.|TRBD1
CASRAAGTGILEQYF
TGCGCCAGCAGGGCCGCCGGGACAGGGATATTAGAGCAGTACTTC
>TRBJ2-1|TRBV5-6|.|.
CASSLAKTSGEQFF
TGTGCCAGCAGCTTGGCCAAGACTAGTGGTGAGCAGTTCTTC
>TRBJ1-2|TRBV6-5|.|.
CASSYSEGGASYTF
TGTGCCAGCAGTTACTCGGAAGGGGGGGCTAGCTACACCTTC
>TRBJ1-1|TRBV15|.|.
CATSRGGSPFNTEAFF
TGTGCCACCAGCAGAGGGGGCAGTCCCTTTAACACTGAAGCTTTCTTT
>TRBJ1-4|TRBV4-3|.|.
CASSQDSATNEKLFF
TGCGCCAGCAGCCAAGACAGCGCAACTAATGAAAAACTGTTTTTT
>TRBJ1-3|TRBV13|.|.
CASSLRGLSGNTIYF
TGTGCCAGCAGCTTACGAGGGCTCTCTGGAAACACCATATATTTT
>TRBJ1-6|TRBV20-1|.|.
CSASGGRNSPLHF
TGCAGTGCTAGTGGGGGGCGTAATTCACCCCTCCACTTT
>TRBJ1-2|TRBV28|.|TRBD1
CASSLAKRQGTF
TGTGCCAGCAGTTTAGCGAAGAGACAGGGGACCTTC
>TRBJ2-5|TRBV5-1|.|.
CATMRGNSGPGLETQYF
TGCGCCACCATGAGGGGGAATAGCGGGCCCGGGCTGGAGACCCAGTACTTC
>TRBJ2-5|TRBV9|.|.
CASSVAGDYVQETQYF
TGTGCCAGCAGCGTAGCAGGAGACTATGTTCAAGAGACCCAGTACTTC
>TRBJ1-4|TRBV7-9|.|.
CASSITGSVNEKLFF
TGTGCCAGCAGCATTACAGGGTCCGTGAATGAAAAACTGTTTTTT